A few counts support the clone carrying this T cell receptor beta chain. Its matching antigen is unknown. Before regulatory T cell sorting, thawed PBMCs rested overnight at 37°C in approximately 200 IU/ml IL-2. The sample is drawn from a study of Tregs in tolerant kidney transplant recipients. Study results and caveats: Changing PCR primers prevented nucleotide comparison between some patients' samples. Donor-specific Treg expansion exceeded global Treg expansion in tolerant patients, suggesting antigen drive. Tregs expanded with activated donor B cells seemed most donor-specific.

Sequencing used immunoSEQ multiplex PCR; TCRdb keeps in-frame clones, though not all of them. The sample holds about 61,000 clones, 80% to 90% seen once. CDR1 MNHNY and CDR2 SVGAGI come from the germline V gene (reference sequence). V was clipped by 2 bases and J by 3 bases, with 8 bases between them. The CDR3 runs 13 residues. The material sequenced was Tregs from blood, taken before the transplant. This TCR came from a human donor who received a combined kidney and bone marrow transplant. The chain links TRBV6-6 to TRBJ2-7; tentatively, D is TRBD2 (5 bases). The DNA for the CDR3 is TGTGCCAGCAGTTACGGACGGGACTACGAGCAGTACTTC. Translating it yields CASSYGRDYEQYF.